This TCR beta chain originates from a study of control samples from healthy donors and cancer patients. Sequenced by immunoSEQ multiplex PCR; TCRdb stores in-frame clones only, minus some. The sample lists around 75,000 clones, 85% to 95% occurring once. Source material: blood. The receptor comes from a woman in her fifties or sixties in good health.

DNA for the CDR3: TGTGCCAGCAGGGCCCAGGACAGGGATTTTGGCTACACCTTC. Translated, it gives CASRAQDRDFGYTF. The J gene is TRBJ1-2, the V gene TRBV28; 8 bases are shared with TRBD1. V dropped 6 bases and J dropped 7; count of bases not matched to a gene: 10. This CDR3 has 14 amino acids. Germline lookup yields CDR1 MDHEN and CDR2 SYDVKM.